Reported below is one T cell receptor beta chain. The antigen remains undetermined. Germline CDR1 is MNHEY and CDR2 is SMNVEV (reference sequence). The CDR3 totals 14 residues. With 5 bases clipped from V and 5 bases from J, the junction kept 5 bases outside the gene matches. Assay used: immunoSEQ multiplex PCR; TCRdb lists only in-frame clones, some missing. This sample has 350,000 to 450,000 clones, with about 91% found just once. The data derive from a study of Ad26.COV2.S vaccination and SARS-CoV-2 variants. The wider study: Recipients of Ad26.COV2.S got it intramuscularly, once or twice 56 days apart. Study results and limitations: Vaccine and placebo groups showed comparable non-spike TCR breadth. Analytic work on TCR breadth and depth might have understated the full extent of total T cell responses.

Specified treatment: roughly 20 received Ad26.COV2.S at low or high dose, single or two shots; roughly five received placebo; per-sample allocation not given. Sampling was performed 63 days after the first vaccine or placebo injection. The V and J genes are TRBV27 and TRBJ1-1; 10 bases line up with TRBD1. Sequencing used peripheral blood, obtained in a trial of Ad26.COV2.S vaccine versus placebo. The sequence was obtained from a person aged 18-65 years who received the Ad26.COV2.S COVID-19 vaccine or a placebo. For the CDR3, the DNA is TGTGCCAGCAGTCGACAGGGGGCAATGACTGAAGCTTTCTTT. It encodes CASSRQGAMTEAFF.